This TCR beta chain was recorded in a study of OX40 agonist ivuxolimab in advanced cancers. In terms of the full investigation: Ivuxolimab was an agonistic, fully human IgG2 monoclonal antibody directed against OX40 (CD134), a costimulatory receptor. Intravenous ivuxolimab was administered to patients every 2 weeks at six dose levels: 0.01, 0.1, 0.3, 1.5, 3 and 10 mg/kg. Of the approximately 53 patients in dose escalation, approximately 20 had hepatocellular carcinoma, some 15 had melanoma, 9 had renal cell carcinoma and 9 had head and neck cancer. In the dose-escalation cohort, about four fifths of patients were male, and the mean age was 60 years with a range of about 20 to 79. Patients were allowed to have had prior anti-PD-1, anti-PD-L1 or anti-CTLA-4 therapy, and approximately 40% of the dose-escalation patients had been treated with checkpoint inhibitors. Partial responses occurred in three dose-escalation patients: two with cutaneous melanoma and one with hepatocellular carcinoma. The point of sequencing TCRbeta in the periphery was to test whether ivuxolimab changed TCR sequence diversity and drove clonal T-cell expansion. The paper covers the monotherapy dose-escalation part of the phase I ivuxolimab trial, which included N ≈ 50 patients. The full study reports these points: On average, CD8+ T cells showed more expanded clones than CD4+ T cells after ivuxolimab. Antigen specificity was not determined for the clonally expanded peripheral T cells. At doses of 0.1 to 3.0 mg/kg, clonal expansion of both CD4+ and CD8+ T cells in blood was seen between baseline and week 6. Low levels of normalized T-cell clonal expansion were also seen in some nonresponding patients. In the 0.1-3.0 mg/kg groups, partial responders had among the lowest normalized peripheral clonal expansion, particularly in CD8+ T cells.

For sequencing of the TCRbeta CDR3 region, genomic DNA was extracted from the sorted cells. The immunoSEQ Assay was used for sequencing of TCRbeta CDR3 regions. The immuneACCESS repertoire file appears here via TCRdb, limited to in-frame rearrangements. These files lack a portion of the clones; in checked studies, under half of the deficit traces to unresolved V genes, and the cause of the others is not known. The table for this sample lists some 100,000 clones; 84% of them were counted only once. The ten largest clones add up to roughly 1.1% of the sample. The junction carries 15 bases between V and J, which are trimmed by 4 bases and 4 bases respectively. CDR1 and CDR2 (SGHNT, YYREEE) derive from the germline V gene (reference sequence). The CDR3 spans 14 residues, from the cysteine through the phenylalanine. This entry keeps only the CDR3 DNA: 42 bases, framed from base 1. The trial excluded patients who had a history of autoimmune disease or were on systemic immunosuppression. Peripheral blood for TCR sequencing was drawn from every dose cohort at baseline, at cycle 4 day 1 and at cycle 7 day 1. Samples were obtained from an open-label, multicenter, first-in-human phase I dose-escalation trial of ivuxolimab. Adults with locally advanced or metastatic melanoma, renal cell, hepatocellular, or head and neck squamous cell carcinoma were enrolled in the trial. CD4+ and CD8+ T cells were sorted separately from peripheral blood before TCR sequencing.

Worth noting for this clone: Its target antigen remains unknown. It has no much larger one-base neighbor in the sample; base qualities were not kept.

The source was CD4+ or CD8+ T cells sorted from blood, collected in a trial of the OX40 agonist ivuxolimab. The TCR comes from an adult with an advanced solid tumor such as melanoma, head and neck, liver or kidney cancer. The chain employs TRBV5-4 and TRBJ2-7; the D element could tentatively be TRBD1 or TRBD2, as 5 bases agree for each. The DNA sequence follows: TGTGCCAGCAGCCCGGGACCTTCCCGTTACGAGCAGTACTTC. Its protein is CASSPGPSRYEQYF.